The clone carrying this T cell receptor beta chain was seen just once. As yet, its antigen is unknown. Method: immunoSEQ multiplex PCR; TCRdb's copy keeps in-frame clones and lacks some. Seen here are about 2,500,000 clones, around 90% observed once, and the top ten hold around 0.14%. The ends were cut back, 4 bases at V and 0 bases at J, with 11 bases in the middle. The V gene's germline CDR1 is SGHDT and CDR2 YYEEEE. The CDR3 runs 14 residues. These data originate in a study of shared clonotypes between healthy human individuals. Study-wide results and limits: Rarefaction analysis demonstrated incomplete sorted-subset sequencing notwithstanding large depth. An anticipated effect of sequencing depth on clonotype sharing among donors was recognized.

The chain links TRBV5-6 to TRBJ2-7; D possibly corresponds to TRBD2 (5 bases). Sequencing used naive CD4+ T cells sorted from blood. Documented subset: CD45RA+ positively selected. The TCR originated in a man aged 18 to 30 in good health. CDR3 residues: CASSPAAASYEQYF. CDR3 sequence (DNA): TGTGCCAGCAGCCCAGCGGCAGCCTCCTACGAGCAGTACTTC.